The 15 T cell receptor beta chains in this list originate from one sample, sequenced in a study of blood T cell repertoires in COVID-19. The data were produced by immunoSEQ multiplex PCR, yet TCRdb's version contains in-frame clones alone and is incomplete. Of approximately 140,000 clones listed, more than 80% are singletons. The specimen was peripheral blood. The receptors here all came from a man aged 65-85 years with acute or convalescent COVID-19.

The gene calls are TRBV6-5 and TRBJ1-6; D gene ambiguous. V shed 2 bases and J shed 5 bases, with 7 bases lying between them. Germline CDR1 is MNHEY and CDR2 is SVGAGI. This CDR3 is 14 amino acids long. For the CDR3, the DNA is TGTGCCAGCAGTTACCGGGTGAATAATTCACCCCTCCACTTT. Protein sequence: CASSYRVNNSPLHF.

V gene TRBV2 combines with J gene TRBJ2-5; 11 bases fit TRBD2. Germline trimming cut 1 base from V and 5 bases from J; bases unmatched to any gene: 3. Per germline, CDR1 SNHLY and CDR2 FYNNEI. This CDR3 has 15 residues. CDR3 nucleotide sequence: TGTGCCAGCAGTGAAGTAGCGGGGGGGCTGGAGACCCAGTACTTC. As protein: CASSEVAGGLETQYF. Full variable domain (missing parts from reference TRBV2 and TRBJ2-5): EPEVTQTPSHQVTQMGQEVILRCVPISNHLYFYWYRQILGQKVEFLVSFYNNEISEKSEIFDDQFSVERPDGSNFTLKIRSTKLEDSAMYFCASSEVAGGLETQYFGPGTRLLVL.

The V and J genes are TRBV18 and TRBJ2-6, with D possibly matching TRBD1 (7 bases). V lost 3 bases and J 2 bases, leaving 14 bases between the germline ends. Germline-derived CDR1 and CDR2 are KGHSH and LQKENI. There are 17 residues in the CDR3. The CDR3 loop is CASSPRQGGAGANVLTF. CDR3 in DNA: TGTGCCAGCTCACCTCGACAGGGAGGCGCTGGGGCCAACGTCCTGACTTTC.

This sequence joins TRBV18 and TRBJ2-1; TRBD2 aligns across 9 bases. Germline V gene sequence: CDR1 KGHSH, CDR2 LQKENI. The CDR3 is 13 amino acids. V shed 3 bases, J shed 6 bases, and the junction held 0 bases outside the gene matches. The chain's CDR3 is CASSPGLANEQFF. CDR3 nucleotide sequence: TGTGCCAGCTCACCGGGACTAGCCAATGAGCAGTTCTTC.

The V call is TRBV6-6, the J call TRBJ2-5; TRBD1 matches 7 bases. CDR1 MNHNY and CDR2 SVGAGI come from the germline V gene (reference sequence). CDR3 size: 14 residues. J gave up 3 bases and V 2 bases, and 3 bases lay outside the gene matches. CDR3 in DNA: TGTGCCAGCAGTTACCCCAGGGGGAAAGAGACCCAGTACTTC. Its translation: CASSYPRGKETQYF.

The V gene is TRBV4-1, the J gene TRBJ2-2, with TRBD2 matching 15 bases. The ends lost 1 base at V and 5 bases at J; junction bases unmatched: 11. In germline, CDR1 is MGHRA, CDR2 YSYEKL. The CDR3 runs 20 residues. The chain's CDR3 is CASSQVALGLAGGKTGELFF. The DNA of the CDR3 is TGCGCCAGCAGCCAAGTAGCCCTTGGACTAGCGGGAGGGAAGACCGGGGAGCTGTTTTTT.

The chain's CDR3 is CASGHSESTGELFF. The CDR3 nucleotides are TGCGCCAGCGGGCACTCGGAAAGTACCGGGGAGCTGTTTTTT. The chain couples TRBV5-1 to TRBJ2-2, with D unclear. This CDR3 is 14 amino acids long. V shed 7 bases and J shed 5 bases, with 15 bases lying between them. Germline lookup yields CDR1 SGHRS and CDR2 YFSETQ. Using reference TRBV5-1 and TRBJ2-2 for the parts outside the CDR3, the full variable domain is KAGVTQTPRYLIKTRGQQVTLSCSPISGHRSVSWYQQTPGQGLQFLFEYFSETQRNKGNFPGRFSGRQFSNSRSEMNVSTLELGDSALYLCASGHSESTGELFFGEGSRLTVL.

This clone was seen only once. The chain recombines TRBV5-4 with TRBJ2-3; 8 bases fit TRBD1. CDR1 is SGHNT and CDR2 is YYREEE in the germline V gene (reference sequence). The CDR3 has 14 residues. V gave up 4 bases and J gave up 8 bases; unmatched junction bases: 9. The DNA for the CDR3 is TGTGCCAGCAGCACCCAGGGGGCGGTCGGTACGCAGTATTTT. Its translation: CASSTQGAVGTQYF.

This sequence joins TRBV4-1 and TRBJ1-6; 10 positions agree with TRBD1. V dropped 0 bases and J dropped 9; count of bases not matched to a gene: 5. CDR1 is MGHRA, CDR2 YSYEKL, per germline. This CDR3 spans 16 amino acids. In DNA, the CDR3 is TGCGCCAGCAGCCAAGATCCGGACAGGGGGGGTTCACCCCTCCACTTT. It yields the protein CASSQDPDRGGSPLHF.

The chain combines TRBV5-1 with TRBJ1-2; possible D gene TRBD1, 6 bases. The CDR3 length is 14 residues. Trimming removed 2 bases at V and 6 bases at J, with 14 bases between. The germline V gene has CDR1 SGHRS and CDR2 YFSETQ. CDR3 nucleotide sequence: TGCGCCAGCAGCTTATCCACAGGGCGGGATGGCTACACCTTC. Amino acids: CASSLSTGRDGYTF.

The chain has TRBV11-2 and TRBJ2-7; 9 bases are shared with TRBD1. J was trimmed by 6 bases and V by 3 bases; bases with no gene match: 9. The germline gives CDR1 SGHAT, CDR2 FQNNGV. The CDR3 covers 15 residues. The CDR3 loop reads CASSLGGTGSTEQYF. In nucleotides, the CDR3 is TGTGCCAGCAGCTTGGGAGGGACAGGGTCCACCGAGCAGTACTTC. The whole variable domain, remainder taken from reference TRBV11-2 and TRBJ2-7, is EAGVAQSPRYKIIEKRQSVAFWCNPISGHATLYWYQQILGQGPKLLIQFQNNGVVDDSQLPKDRFSAERLKGVDSTLKIQPAKLEDSAVYLCASSLGGTGSTEQYFGPGTRLTVT.

CDR3 DNA: TGTGCCAGCTCACCCCAGGGGTCCGGGGAGCTGTTTTTT. This encodes CASSPQGSGELFF. V gene TRBV18 combines with J gene TRBJ2-2; tentatively, D is TRBD1 (6 bases). Per the germline V gene, CDR1 is KGHSH and CDR2 is LQKENI. The CDR3 extends over 13 amino acids. Between the trimmed V and J ends, which lost 3 bases and 6 bases, there was a span of 8 bases.

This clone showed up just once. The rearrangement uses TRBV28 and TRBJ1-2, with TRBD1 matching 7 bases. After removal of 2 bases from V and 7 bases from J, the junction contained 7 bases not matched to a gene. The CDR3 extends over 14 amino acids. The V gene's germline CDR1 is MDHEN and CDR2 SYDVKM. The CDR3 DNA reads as TGTGCCAGCAGTTTAGGAGGGACAGTTGCTGGCTACACCTTC. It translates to CASSLGGTVAGYTF.

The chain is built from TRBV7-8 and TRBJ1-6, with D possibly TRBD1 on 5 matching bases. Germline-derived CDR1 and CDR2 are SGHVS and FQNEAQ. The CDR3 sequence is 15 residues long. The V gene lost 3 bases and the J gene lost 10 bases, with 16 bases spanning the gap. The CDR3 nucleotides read TGTGCCAGCAGCTTGTCCATACAGGCTATGTCACCCCTCCACTTT. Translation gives CASSLSIQAMSPLHF.

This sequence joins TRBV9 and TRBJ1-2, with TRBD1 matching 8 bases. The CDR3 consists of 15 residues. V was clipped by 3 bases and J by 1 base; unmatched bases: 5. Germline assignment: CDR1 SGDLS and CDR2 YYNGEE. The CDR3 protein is CASSEGQGGNYGYTF. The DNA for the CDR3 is TGTGCCAGCAGCGAAGGACAGGGAGGTAACTATGGCTACACCTTC.